What follows describes a single TCR beta chain. This sample was included in a study of blood T cell repertoires in COVID-19. Trimming left V 0 bases short and J 10 bases short, with 8 bases between. This CDR3 contains 11 residues. The V gene's germline CDR1 is DFQATT and CDR2 SNEGSKA (reference sequence). Authors' analysis steps: Nucleated cell number was recorded as an estimate derived from reference gene primer amplification. Repertoires were generated with immunoSEQ multiplex PCR, while TCRdb's copy carries only in-frame clones and drops some. That table furnishes V, J and clone size, whereas the DNA furnished D and trimming. The sample carries around 370,000 clones, around 86% recorded once.

V is TRBV20-1 and J is TRBJ2-3; D possibly corresponds to TRBD2 (5 bases). The TCR was taken from a woman aged 50 to 60 with COVID-19, enrolled during active disease. What was sequenced was peripheral blood. The CDR3 bases are TGCAGTGCTAGAGAGGACTTGGCGCAGTATTTT. It specifies CSAREDLAQYF.